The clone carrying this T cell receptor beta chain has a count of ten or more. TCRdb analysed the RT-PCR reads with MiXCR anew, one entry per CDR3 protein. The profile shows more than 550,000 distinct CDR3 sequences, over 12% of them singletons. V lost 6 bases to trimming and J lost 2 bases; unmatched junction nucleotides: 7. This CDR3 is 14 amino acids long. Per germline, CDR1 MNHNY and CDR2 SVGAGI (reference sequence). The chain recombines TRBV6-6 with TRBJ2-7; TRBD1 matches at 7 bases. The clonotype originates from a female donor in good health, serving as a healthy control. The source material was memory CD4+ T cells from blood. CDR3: CASRPGTATYEQYF. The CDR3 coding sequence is TGTGCCAGCAGACCCGGGACAGCAACCTACGAGCAGTACTTC.